Listed here are 25 T cell receptor beta chains from one sample, sequenced in a study of persistence of HIV-infected CD4 T cells. An overlapping HIV-1 Gag peptide pool stimulated these cells at 0.95 to 1 ug/peptide/mL. Memory cells lacking CD40L and CD69 with high CD45RO were sorted. These receptors have no known antigen. The libraries were made with immunoSEQ version 4 in survey mode. Sequencing was performed with immunoSEQ multiplex PCR; in TCRdb, only in-frame clones are kept and a portion is missing. The top ten hold around 5.4% of the sample, which has about 36,000 clones, more than 70% seen once. The input for sequencing was cultured CD4+ T cells from PBMCs, taken from a patient who received antiretroviral therapy. The receptors derive from an adult with HIV. The donor label of this sample is uncertain.

The V gene is TRBV20-1, the J gene TRBJ2-6; 8 bases are shared with TRBD2. The CDR3 runs 18 residues. Unmatched junction bases numbered 11, after V lost 3 bases and J lost 1 base. In germline, CDR1 is DFQATT, CDR2 SNEGSKA (reference sequence). CDR3 DNA: TGCAGTGCTAGTGTAGCTAGCGGGTTGAGATCTGGGGCCAACGTCCTGACTTTC. It translates to CSASVASGLRSGANVLTF.

The chain recombines TRBV5-5 with TRBJ2-3; no definite D call. The CDR3 has 14 residues. CDR1 SGHKS and CDR2 YYEKEE come from the germline V gene (reference sequence). V lost 2 bases, J lost 2 bases, and 9 bases lay in between. The CDR3 is CASSFGYTTDTQYF. In nucleotides, the CDR3 is TGTGCCAGCAGCTTTGGCTACACCACAGATACGCAGTATTTT.

V and J are TRBV2 and TRBJ2-3, with TRBD1 as a possible D gene (6 bases). With 6 bases removed from V and 11 bases from J, the gap between germline ends came to 18 bases. Germline lookup yields CDR1 SNHLY and CDR2 FYNNEI. CDR3 length: 13 amino acids. The DNA of the CDR3 is TGTGCCAGCAGCGACAGGTTGGGTAGAAAGCAGTATTTT. It specifies CASSDRLGRKQYF.

The genes are TRBV7-6 and TRBJ1-4; 11 nucleotides align to TRBD1. The trim removed 5 bases at V and 3 bases at J, leaving 8 bases unmatched. The CDR3 sequence is 17 residues long. Looked up from germline, CDR1 is SGHVS and CDR2 is FNYEAQ. The DNA of the CDR3 is TGTGCCAGCAGCCCCTGGACAGGGGGCTTTGCTAATGAAAAACTGTTTTTT. It is translated as CASSPWTGGFANEKLFF.

In DNA, the CDR3 is TGCGCCAGCAGCCATTCAACCGGGACCAAGACAGAGAATGAGCAGTTCTTC. Translated, it gives CASSHSTGTKTENEQFF. The chain has TRBV4-1 and TRBJ2-1, with D possibly called TRBD1 or TRBD2 (5 bases each). V lost 3 bases, J lost 7 bases, and 22 bases lay in between. From germline, CDR1 is MGHRA and CDR2 YSYEKL. The CDR3 covers 17 residues.

This clone was counted between two and nine times. V is TRBV5-1 and J is TRBJ2-7; D perhaps matches TRBD2 (6 bases). Between the trimmed V and J ends, which lost 3 bases and 0 bases, there was a span of 19 bases. The CDR3 runs to 17 residues. Germline values: CDR1 SGHRS, CDR2 YFSETQ. The CDR3 is CASSSAMGGRSSYEQYF. The CDR3 nucleotides are TGCGCCAGCAGCTCCGCGATGGGGGGTAGAAGCTCCTACGAGCAGTACTTC.

The table lists this clone with a count of one. The chain has TRBV29-1 and TRBJ2-7; no definite D call. The CDR3 has 12 residues. V lost 7 bases, J lost 2 bases, and 12 bases lay in between. Germline V gene sequence: CDR1 SQVTM, CDR2 ANQGSEA. The CDR3: CSGGPTAYEQYF. The CDR3 DNA is TGCAGCGGAGGACCCACGGCCTACGAGCAGTACTTC.

The V call is TRBV27, the J call TRBJ1-6; no firm D call. CDR1 and CDR2 from the germline V gene are MNHEY and SMNVEV (reference sequence). CDR3 length: 16 residues. The V gene lost 6 bases and the J gene lost 4 bases, with 16 bases spanning the gap. The CDR3 reads CASRSKEARYNSPLHF. The CDR3 DNA reads TGTGCCAGCAGGAGTAAGGAAGCCAGGTATAATTCACCCCTCCACTTT.

This chain uses TRBV5-8 with TRBJ1-1, with TRBD1 matching over 8 bases. Germline trimming cut 2 bases from V and 0 bases from J; bases unmatched to any gene: 6. CDR3 length equals 16 residues. The germline V gene has CDR1 SGHTS and CDR2 YDEGEE. In nucleotides, the CDR3 is TGTGCCAGCAGCTTAAACAGGGGGGGGATGAACACTGAAGCTTTCTTT. It translates to CASSLNRGGMNTEAFF.

The chain combines TRBV4-2 with TRBJ2-2; 7 bases fit TRBD1. Germline values: CDR1 LGHNA, CDR2 YNFKEQ. After removal of 4 bases from V and 2 bases from J, the junction contained 7 bases not matched to a gene. This CDR3 has 16 residues. In DNA, the CDR3 is TGTGCCAGCAGCCCAGACAGGGCACCAAACACCGGGGAGCTGTTTTTT. This gives the protein CASSPDRAPNTGELFF.

CDR3 sequence: CATSDSDRLQYF. CDR3 bases: TGTGCCACCAGTGATTCCGACAGGCTGCAGTACTTC. The V gene is TRBV24-1, the J gene TRBJ2-7; a possible D gene is TRBD1 (6 bases). The V gene lost 2 bases and the J gene lost 9 bases, with 10 bases spanning the gap. Germline V gene data show CDR1 as KGHDR and CDR2 as SFDVKD. The CDR3 runs 12 residues.

The chain uses TRBV28 and TRBJ1-1, with D hard to call. V lost 6 bases, J lost 0 bases, and 11 bases lay in between. Germline CDR1 MDHEN, CDR2 SYDVKM. CDR3 length: 14 amino acids. CDR3 bases: TGTGCCAGCAGCGCCTGGACGGTGAACACTGAAGCTTTCTTT. This codes for CASSAWTVNTEAFF.

The rearrangement links TRBV5-1 to TRBJ2-3; 8 positions agree with TRBD2. The germline gives CDR1 SGHRS, CDR2 YFSETQ. The junction had 8 bases not matched to a gene; V was cut back by 0 bases and J by 2 bases. CDR3 size: 17 residues. DNA for the CDR3: TGCGCCAGCAGCTTGGGTATTACTAGCGGATTCACAGATACGCAGTATTTT. It specifies CASSLGITSGFTDTQYF.

There are a few counts of this clone. The chain couples TRBV27 to TRBJ2-1; 8 positions agree with TRBD2. Germline-derived CDR1 and CDR2 are MNHEY and SMNVEV (reference sequence). The CDR3 consists of 19 residues. V shed 5 bases, J shed 0 bases, and the junction held 15 bases outside the gene matches. CDR3 nucleotides: TGTGCCAGCAGTAACCCCGGGGGGGCCTCACCCTTCTCCTACAATGAGCAGTTCTTC. This gives the protein CASSNPGGASPFSYNEQFF.

The rearrangement joins TRBV5-1 to TRBJ2-3, with D possibly matching TRBD1 (5 bases). V dropped 6 bases and J dropped 1 base, with 18 bases sitting between them. Germline V gene lookup returns CDR1 SGHRS and CDR2 YFSETQ. The CDR3 consists of 16 residues. For the CDR3, the DNA is TGCGCCAGCAAAGGGGCTGCCTCAATTCGCACAGATACGCAGTATTTT. Protein product: CASKGAASIRTDTQYF.

This rearrangement joins TRBV6-5 to TRBJ1-1; D is undetermined. The CDR3 covers 12 residues. Germline V gene lookup returns CDR1 MNHEY and CDR2 SVGAGI. V dropped 5 bases and J dropped 4 bases, with 8 bases sitting between them. CDR3 loop: CASSQRGTEAFF. The DNA of the CDR3 is TGTGCCAGCAGTCAACGGGGCACTGAAGCTTTCTTT.

The rearrangement joins TRBV5-1 to TRBJ1-2; D call uncertain. The ends were cut back, 4 bases at V and 4 bases at J, with 14 bases in the middle. The CDR3 extends over 14 amino acids. Per germline, CDR1 SGHRS and CDR2 YFSETQ. The CDR3 loop reads CASSLDLSVYGYTF. The CDR3 bases are TGCGCCAGCAGCCTCGACTTATCGGTCTATGGCTACACCTTC.

The chain uses TRBV18 and TRBJ1-2; possibly TRBD1 for D (6 bases). This CDR3 is 15 amino acids long. Germline V gene sequence: CDR1 KGHSH, CDR2 LQKENI. The germline V and J ends were trimmed by 8 bases and 6 bases, with 22 bases remaining between them. CDR3 sequence (DNA): TGTGCCAGCCTCCCGCGTACAGGGAAGGAGGATGGCTACACCTTC. Amino acid sequence: CASLPRTGKEDGYTF.

This clone has more than one count but fewer than ten. The rearrangement uses TRBV7-9 and TRBJ1-6; D remains ambiguous. The CDR3 covers 13 residues. Trimming pared 0 bases from V and 14 bases from J, leaving 11 bases between. Germline V gene lookup returns CDR1 SEHNR and CDR2 FQNEAQ (reference sequence). The CDR3 reads CASSLALIGALHF. The CDR3 nucleotides are TGTGCCAGCAGCTTAGCGCTGATTGGGGCCCTCCACTTT.

This clone occurred a few times. The J gene is TRBJ2-2, the V gene TRBV2; no firm D call. The V gene's germline CDR1 is SNHLY and CDR2 FYNNEI. Trimming took 5 bases from V and 4 from J, leaving 8 bases between them. The CDR3 length is 13 residues. The CDR3 loop reads CASSSVFTGELFF. The CDR3 DNA reads as TGTGCCAGCAGTTCCGTTTTCACCGGGGAGCTGTTTTTT.

This chain uses TRBV9 with TRBJ2-4; 8 bases match TRBD1. The J segment lost 2 bases and the V segment lost 0 bases, leaving 10 bases of the junction unmatched. This CDR3 has 18 amino acids. CDR1 and CDR2 from the germline V gene are SGDLS and YYNGEE. The CDR3 region has the DNA TGTGCCAGCAGCGTAGAGGCAGGGGGCGCGTCGACCAAAAACATTCAGTACTTC. This sequence encodes CASSVEAGGASTKNIQYF.

The J gene is TRBJ2-7, the V gene TRBV5-1, with TRBD2 matching 14 bases. Germline V gene sequence: CDR1 SGHRS, CDR2 YFSETQ. The junction had 6 bases not matched to a gene; V was cut back by 4 bases and J by 0 bases. This CDR3 has 17 amino acids. CDR3 sequence (DNA): TGCGCCAGCAGCCCCGGACTAGCGGGGGGCAGCTCCTACGAGCAGTACTTC. It translates to CASSPGLAGGSSYEQYF.

The rearrangement joins TRBV12-5 to TRBJ1-4, with D uncertain. CDR1 and CDR2 (germline): LGHNT, FRNRAP. V lost 6 bases, J lost 4 bases, and 6 bases lay in between. The CDR3 covers 12 residues. CDR3 nucleotide sequence: TGTGCTAGTGGAGGGATTAATGAAAAACTGTTTTTT. Protein sequence: CASGGINEKLFF.

J is TRBJ2-7 and V is TRBV28, with TRBD1 matching 7 bases. The CDR3 runs 15 residues. Germline CDR1 reads MDHEN; CDR2 reads SYDVKM. V shed 4 bases and J 2 bases; nucleotides not matched to a gene: 8. CDR3 coding DNA: TGTGCCAGCAGTTCGTCCGGGACAGTACCCTACGAGCAGTACTTC. It encodes CASSSSGTVPYEQYF.

The chain employs TRBV9 and TRBJ2-2; TRBD2 might be the D (5 bases). Germline V lookup: CDR1 SGDLS, CDR2 YYNGEE. Trimming cost V 4 bases and J 1 base, with 11 bases left between them. The CDR3 covers 15 residues. CDR3: CASSIRGRNTGELFF. CDR3 nucleotides: TGTGCCAGCAGCATCCGGGGAAGGAACACCGGGGAGCTGTTTTTT.